Listed below are T cell receptor beta chains from one sample, sequenced in a study of cytomegalovirus exposure and HLA in healthy donors. Repertoires were generated with immunoSEQ multiplex PCR, while TCRdb's copy carries only in-frame clones and drops some. Of 150,000 to 200,000 clones listed, roughly three quarters are singletons. The sample comprised PBMCs. Receptor source: a woman in her forties or fifties in good health and CMV-seronegative. The CDR3 runs from the conserved cysteine through the conserved F or W. A D gene is named only where the DNA matches it firmly. Only part of the rows carry a size: once, few, many, or a class if the clone is expanded.

j_call	d_call	v_call	clone_size	cdr3_nt	cdr3_aa
TRBJ2-2	NA	TRBV29-1	NA	TGCAGCGCCCGACGGGGGGCGGGAGAGGGAACCGGGGAGCTGTTTTTT	CSARRGAGEGTGELFF
TRBJ2-7	TRBD2	TRBV6-1	NA	TGTGCCAGCAGTGAATGGACTAGCGGGGTCTACGAGCAGTACTTC	CASSEWTSGVYEQYF
TRBJ1-2	NA	TRBV7-8	NA	TGTGCCAGCAGCTTAGCTGGAATTCACAGGGCTGGGGGCTACACCTTC	CASSLAGIHRAGGYTF
TRBJ2-7	NA	TRBV27	NA	TGTGCCAGCAGTTTATTCCGTCAGGTTGACTACGAGCAGTACTTC	CASSLFRQVDYEQYF
TRBJ1-1	NA	TRBV18	NA	TGTGCCAGCTCACCACCTTACACCACTGAAGCTTTCTTT	CASSPPYTTEAFF
TRBJ1-1	NA	TRBV6-1	NA	TGTGCCAGCAGTCAGGGCGGCCCCAACACTGAAGCTTTCTTT	CASSQGGPNTEAFF
TRBJ2-5	NA	TRBV2	NA	TGTGCCAGCACTCGAGACAGGAATAGGCAAGAGACCCAGTACTTC	CASTRDRNRQETQYF
TRBJ2-1	TRBD1	TRBV6-5	once	TGTGCCAGCAGTCCCACAGGGGCGATAAACAATGAGCAGTTCTTC	CASSPTGAINNEQFF
TRBJ2-2	NA	TRBV7-9	once	TGTGCCAGCAGCTTAAGCAACACCGGGGAGCTGTTTTTT	CASSLSNTGELFF
TRBJ2-3	TRBD1	TRBV6-5	NA	TGTGCCAGCAGTTACGGACAGGCGCAGTATTTT	CASSYGQAQYF
TRBJ2-7	NA	TRBV28	once	TGTGCCAGCAGTTCCAACGAGCAGTACTTC	CASSSNEQYF
TRBJ2-1	TRBD1	TRBV13	NA	TGTGCCAGCAGCTTAGTAACAGGGGGCCTTCTCAATGAGCAGTTCTTC	CASSLVTGGLLNEQFF
TRBJ1-3	NA	TRBV7-4	NA	TGTGCCAGAGCCCCCTCTGGAAACACCATATATTTT	CARAPSGNTIYF
TRBJ2-5	TRBD1	TRBV28	once	TGTGCCAGCAGTTTTCGGCAGGGGGCACAAGAGACCCAGTACTTC	CASSFRQGAQETQYF
TRBJ2-1	NA	TRBV5-4	NA	TGTGCCAGCAGTAACGGGGTATCCTACAATGAGCAGTTCTTC	CASSNGVSYNEQFF
TRBJ1-5	NA	TRBV6-1	NA	TGTGCCAGCAGTACGCCCAGGGGTAGCAATCAGCCCCAGCATTTT	CASSTPRGSNQPQHF
TRBJ1-4	NA	TRBV15	NA	TGTGCCACCAGCAGAGGGACAGTTGCAACTAATGAAAAACTGTTTTTT	CATSRGTVATNEKLFF
TRBJ1-2	TRBD1	TRBV7-2	NA	TGTGCCAGCAGCTTTTTCGGACAGGGGAGGAGCTATGGCTACACCTTC	CASSFFGQGRSYGYTF
TRBJ2-7	NA	TRBV4-3	NA	TGCGCCAGCAGCCAAGATCAGGGCTTCCAAGAGCAGTACTTC	CASSQDQGFQEQYF
TRBJ1-1	NA	TRBV5-1	NA	TGCGCCAGCAGCTTGAACACCCTGAACACTGAAGCTTTCTTT	CASSLNTLNTEAFF
TRBJ2-5	TRBD2	TRBV29-1	NA	TGCAGCGTACTAGCGGGAGGGCCTACTGTGAACTTC	CSVLAGGPTVNF
TRBJ1-5	NA	TRBV15	NA	TGTGCCACCAGCAGAGATACAGTAAATCAGCCCCAGCATTTT	CATSRDTVNQPQHF
TRBJ1-1	NA	TRBV27	NA	NA	CASSTSTGFIPEAFF
TRBJ2-7	TRBD1	TRBV2	NA	TGTGCCAGCAGGATACAGGGGTTGCCATACGAGCAGTACTTC	CASRIQGLPYEQYF
TRBJ1-2	NA	TRBV5-4	NA	TGTGCCAGCAGCTTGGCCGGTGTCCCCGTATTAGCCTTC	CASSLAGVPVLAF
TRBJ1-1	TRBD1	TRBV30	NA	TGTGCCTGGAGTTCCTGGGCAGGGGGCAATTTGAACACTGAAGCTTTCTTT	CAWSSWAGGNLNTEAFF
TRBJ2-1	TRBD2	TRBV4-3	NA	TGCGCCAGCAGCCAAGACGCAGGACTAGCGGGAGCAATTGAGCAGTTCTTC	CASSQDAGLAGAIEQFF
TRBJ1-1	TRBD1	TRBV5-4	NA	TGTGCCAGCAGCTTTTTACAGGGGGCCAACACTGAAGCTTTCTTT	CASSFLQGANTEAFF
TRBJ1-1	NA	TRBV18	few	TGTGCCAGCTCACCTTTAGGGAGAGAAGCTTTCTTT	CASSPLGREAFF
TRBJ2-5	TRBD2	TRBV7-2	NA	TGTGCCAGCAGGCCGACTAGCGGGAGGGGAGAGACCCAGTACTTC	CASRPTSGRGETQYF
TRBJ1-2	NA	TRBV6-1	NA	TGTGCCACAAACGCACAGGGAAGGGACTATGGCTACACCTTC	CATNAQGRDYGYTF
TRBJ2-3	TRBD2	TRBV13	NA	TGTGCCAGCAGCTTCCCAGGACTAGCGGGAGACAGCACAGATACGCAGTATTTT	CASSFPGLAGDSTDTQYF
TRBJ2-1	TRBD2	TRBV9	NA	TGTGCCAGCAGCGTAGCTCCTAGCGGGAGGGCCTGTGAGCAGTTCTTC	CASSVAPSGRACEQFF
TRBJ1-3	NA	TRBV7-9	NA	TGTGCCAGCAGACCCCCGTGGAGGAGCAGCGTAGGAAACACCATATATTTT	CASRPPWRSSVGNTIYF
TRBJ2-3	TRBD2	TRBV19	NA	TGTGCCAGTAGCCCTAGCGGACTTAGCACAGATACGCAGTATTTT	CASSPSGLSTDTQYF
TRBJ2-7	NA	TRBV15	NA	TGTGCCACCAGCAGAGGCGGCTACGAGCAGTACTTC	CATSRGGYEQYF
TRBJ2-3	NA	TRBV7-9	NA	TGTTCCAGCAGCTTAACTGTCCTGGTTAGCACAGATACGCAGTATTTT	CSSSLTVLVSTDTQYF
TRBJ1-1	TRBD1	TRBV4-2	once	TGTGCCAGCAGCCACCTCATTGACAGGGGGCATAGCACTGAAGCTTTCTTT	CASSHLIDRGHSTEAFF
TRBJ2-7	TRBD1	TRBV6-4	once	TGTGCCAGCAGTGAGACAGGGGACTCCTACGAGCAGTACTTC	CASSETGDSYEQYF
TRBJ2-7	TRBD1	TRBV7-2	once	TGTGCCAGCAGCCTCTCCAGGGGGCTCGAGCAGTACTTC	CASSLSRGLEQYF
TRBJ1-4	NA	TRBV19	NA	TGTGCCAGTAGTGGGAAAGGGAGGGGTGAAAAACTGTTTTTT	CASSGKGRGEKLFF
TRBJ2-1	NA	TRBV20-1	NA	TGCAGTGCTGACTGGTACAATGAGCAGTTCTTC	CSADWYNEQFF
TRBJ2-1	NA	TRBV11-2	NA	TGTGCCAGCAGCTTAGGAGTGACTAGGCCCAGCAATGAGCAGTTCTTC	CASSLGVTRPSNEQFF